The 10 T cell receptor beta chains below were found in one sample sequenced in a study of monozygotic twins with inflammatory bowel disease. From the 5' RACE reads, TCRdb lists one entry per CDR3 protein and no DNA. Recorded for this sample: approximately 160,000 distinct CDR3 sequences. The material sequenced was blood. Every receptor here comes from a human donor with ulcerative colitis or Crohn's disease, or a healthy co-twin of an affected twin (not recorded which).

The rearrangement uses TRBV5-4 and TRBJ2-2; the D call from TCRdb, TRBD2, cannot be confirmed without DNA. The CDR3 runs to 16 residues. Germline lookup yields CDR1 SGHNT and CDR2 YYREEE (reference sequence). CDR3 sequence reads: CASSLGAGGNTGELFF.

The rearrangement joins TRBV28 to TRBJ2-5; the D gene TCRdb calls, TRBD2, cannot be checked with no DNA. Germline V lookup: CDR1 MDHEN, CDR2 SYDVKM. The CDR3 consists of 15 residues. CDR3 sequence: CAGEPGLAGYETQYF.

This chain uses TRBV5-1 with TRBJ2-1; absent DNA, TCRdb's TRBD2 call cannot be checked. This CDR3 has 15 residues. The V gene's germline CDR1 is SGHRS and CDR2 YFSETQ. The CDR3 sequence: CASSLVSGEYNEQFF. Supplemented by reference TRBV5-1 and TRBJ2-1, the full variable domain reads KAGVTQTPRYLIKTRGQQVTLSCSPISGHRSVSWYQQTPGQGLQFLFEYFSETQRNKGNFPGRFSGRQFSNSRSEMNVSTLELGDSALYLCASSLVSGEYNEQFFGPGTRLTVL.

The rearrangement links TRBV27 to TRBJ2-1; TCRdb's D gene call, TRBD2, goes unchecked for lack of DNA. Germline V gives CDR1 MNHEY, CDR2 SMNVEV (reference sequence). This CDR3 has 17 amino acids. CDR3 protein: CASSSSPSSGSTNEQFF.

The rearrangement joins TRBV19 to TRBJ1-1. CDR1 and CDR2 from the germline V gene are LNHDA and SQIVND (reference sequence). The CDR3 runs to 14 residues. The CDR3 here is CASSIREGRTEAFF. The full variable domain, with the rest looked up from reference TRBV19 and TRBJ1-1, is DGGITQSPKYLFRKEGQNVTLSCEQNLNHDAMYWYRQDPGQGLRLIYYSQIVNDFQKGDIAEGYSVSREKKESFPLTVTSAQKNPTAFYLCASSIREGRTEAFFGQGTRLTVV.

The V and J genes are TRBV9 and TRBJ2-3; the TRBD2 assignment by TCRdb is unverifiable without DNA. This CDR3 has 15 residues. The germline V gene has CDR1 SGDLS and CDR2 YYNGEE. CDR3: CASSAGTRVTDTQYF. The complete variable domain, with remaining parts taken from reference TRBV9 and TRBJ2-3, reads DSGVTQTPKHLITATGQRVTLRCSPRSGDLSVYWYQQSLDQGLQFLIQYYNGEERAKGNILERFSAQQFPDLHSELNLSSLELGDSALYFCASSAGTRVTDTQYFGPGTRLTVL.

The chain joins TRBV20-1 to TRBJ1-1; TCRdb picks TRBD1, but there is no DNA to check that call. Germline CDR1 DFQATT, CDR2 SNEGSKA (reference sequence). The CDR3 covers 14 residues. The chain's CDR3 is CSARRGRGDTEAFF.

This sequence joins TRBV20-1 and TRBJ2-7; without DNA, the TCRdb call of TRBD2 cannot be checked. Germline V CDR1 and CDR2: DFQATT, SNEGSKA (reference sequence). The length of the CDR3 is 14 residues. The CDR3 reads CSAYGTSGTGEQYF.

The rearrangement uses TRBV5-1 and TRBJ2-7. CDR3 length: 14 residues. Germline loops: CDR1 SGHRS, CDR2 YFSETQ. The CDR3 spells CASSLAGSSNEQYF.

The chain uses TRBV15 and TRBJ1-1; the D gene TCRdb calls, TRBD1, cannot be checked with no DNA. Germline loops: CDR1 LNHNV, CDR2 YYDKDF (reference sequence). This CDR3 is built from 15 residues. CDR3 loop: CATSRAGTGGSEAFF.